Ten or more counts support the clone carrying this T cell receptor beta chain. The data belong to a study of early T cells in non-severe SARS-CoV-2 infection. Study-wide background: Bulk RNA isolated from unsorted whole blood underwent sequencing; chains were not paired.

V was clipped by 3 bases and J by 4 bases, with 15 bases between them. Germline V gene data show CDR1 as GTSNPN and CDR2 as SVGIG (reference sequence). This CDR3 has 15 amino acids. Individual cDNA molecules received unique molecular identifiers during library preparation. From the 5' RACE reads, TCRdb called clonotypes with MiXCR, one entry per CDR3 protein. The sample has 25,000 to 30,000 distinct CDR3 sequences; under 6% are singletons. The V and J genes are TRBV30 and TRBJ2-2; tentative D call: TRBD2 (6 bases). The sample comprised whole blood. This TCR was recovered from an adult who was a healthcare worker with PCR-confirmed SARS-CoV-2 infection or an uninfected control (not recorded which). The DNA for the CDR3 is TGTGCCTGGAGATCCCAGGGCGGGATCACCGGGGAGCTGTTTTTT. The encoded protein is CAWRSQGGITGELFF.